A selection of T cell receptor beta chains follows, all from one sample in a study of radiation and T cells in renal cell carcinoma. The data were produced by immunoSEQ multiplex PCR, yet TCRdb's version contains in-frame clones alone and is incomplete. The sample includes 70,000 to 100,000 clones, approximately 80% of them seen just once. The sequencing here drew on blood, taken from a patient whose treatment included radiotherapy and nephrectomy. The receptors were gathered from a man in his sixties with renal cell carcinoma. Both conserved end residues are part of each CDR3. D genes are given only for firm matches. A clone size is listed for some rows: how often the clone was seen (once, few, many), or a class if it is expanded.

CTSSQDRGSKPTGELFF	TGCACCAGCAGCCAAGATAGGGGCAGCAAACCCACCGGGGAGCTGTTTTTT	.	TRBV1	TRBJ2-2	.
CASSSRDSQETQYF	TGTGCCAGCAGTTCCCGGGACTCTCAAGAGACCCAGTACTTC	.	TRBV6-5	TRBJ2-5	.
CASSSDRGYEQYF	TGTGCCAGCAGCTCGGACAGGGGCTACGAGCAGTACTTC	.	TRBV6-4	TRBJ2-7	TRBD1
CASSVGQETYGYTF	TGTGCCAGCAGCGTAGGCCAGGAAACCTATGGCTACACCTTC	.	TRBV9	TRBJ1-2	.
CASSFAGTRSPTDTQYF	TGTGCCAGTAGTTTTGCCGGGACTAGATCCCCCACAGATACGCAGTATTTT	.	TRBV19	TRBJ2-3	TRBD2
CAISDGTSGRAQETQYF	TGTGCCATCAGTGATGGGACTAGCGGGAGGGCTCAAGAGACCCAGTACTTC	.	TRBV6-1	TRBJ2-5	TRBD2
CASSLGLAGGYTQYF	TGTGCCAGCAGCTTAGGGCTAGCGGGAGGCTATACGCAGTATTTT	.	TRBV11-2	TRBJ2-3	TRBD2
CASSEDRFTEAFF	TGCGCCAGCAGCGAGGATCGGTTCACTGAAGCTTTCTTT	.	TRBV5-1	TRBJ1-1	.
CASSPQATPLSGNTIYF	TGTGCCAGCAGCCCGCAGGCTACCCCCCTCTCTGGAAACACCATATATTTT	few	TRBV7-2	TRBJ1-3	.
CASSIYSRRANGYTF	TGTGCCAGTAGTATCTATTCCCGCAGGGCTAATGGCTACACCTTC	.	TRBV19	TRBJ1-2	.
CASSLDLGPEAFF	TGTGCCAGCAGCTTAGATCTGGGGCCTGAAGCTTTCTTT	once	TRBV11-2	TRBJ1-1	.
CASSFGQGGGQNTEAFF	TGTGCCAGCAGCTTCGGACAGGGAGGAGGTCAGAACACTGAAGCTTTCTTT	.	TRBV11-2	TRBJ1-1	TRBD1
CASSQGWGEYYEQYF	TGCGCCAGCAGCCAAGGATGGGGAGAGTACTACGAGCAGTACTTC	.	TRBV4-1	TRBJ2-7	.
CASSGSGGSTRASGALYF	TGTGCCAGCAGCGGGAGCGGAGGGAGTACCAGGGCTTCGGGGGCCCTGTACTTC	.	TRBV9	TRBJ2-7	.
CASSVEDPVGERTDTQYF	TGTGCCAGCAGCGTAGAGGACCCTGTGGGGGAGCGCACAGATACGCAGTATTTT	.	TRBV9	TRBJ2-3	.
CASSLDPTGGTDTQYF	TGTGCCAGCAGCTTAGATCCGACAGGGGGCACAGATACGCAGTATTTT	.	TRBV11-2	TRBJ2-3	TRBD1
CASSATGTSGNEQFF	TGTGCCAGCAGTGCGACCGGGACTAGTGGCAATGAGCAGTTCTTC	.	TRBV6-1	TRBJ2-1	TRBD2
CASSPMGGGPYEQYF	TGTGCCAGCAGTCCGATGGGGGGAGGTCCCTACGAGCAGTACTTC	.	TRBV28	TRBJ2-7	.
CASSTPGSNQPQHF	TGTGCCAGCAGTACACCGGGGAGCAATCAGCCCCAGCATTTT	.	TRBV6-5	TRBJ1-5	.
CSVGRTGRVGDEKLFF	TGCAGCGTTGGGCGGACAGGGCGGGTGGGGGATGAAAAACTGTTTTTT	.	TRBV29-1	TRBJ1-4	TRBD1
CASSPQETQYF	TGTGCCAGCAGCCCACAAGAGACCCAGTACTTC	.	TRBV7-2	TRBJ2-5	.
CASSLAGQGAEAFF	TGCGCCAGCAGCTTGGCGGGACAGGGGGCTGAAGCTTTCTTT	.	TRBV5-1	TRBJ1-1	TRBD1
CASSYSGGVGYGYTF	TGTGCCAGCAGTTACTCCGGTGGGGTTGGGTATGGCTACACCTTC	.	TRBV6-5	TRBJ1-2	.
CASSIRESSNQPQHF	TGTGCCAGTAGTATCAGGGAATCCAGCAATCAGCCCCAGCATTTT	.	TRBV19	TRBJ1-5	.
CASHPTYNPREQYF	TGTGCCAGCCACCCGACGTATAATCCGCGCGAGCAGTACTTC	.	TRBV27	TRBJ2-7	.
CAWSIGLANNEQFF	TGTGCCTGGAGTATTGGACTAGCCAACAATGAGCAGTTCTTC	.	TRBV30	TRBJ2-1	TRBD2
CASSWAVRAETQYF	TGTGCCAGCAGTTGGGCTGTTAGGGCGGAGACCCAGTACTTC	.	TRBV6-5	TRBJ2-5	.
CASSQAPAGPYNEQFF	TGCGCCAGCAGCCAAGCTCCAGCGGGGCCCTACAATGAGCAGTTCTTC	few	TRBV4-1	TRBJ2-1	TRBD2
CASSLEGQGYQPQHF	TGTGCCAGCAGCTTAGAGGGACAGGGGTATCAGCCCCAGCATTTT	.	TRBV7-2	TRBJ1-5	TRBD1
CATLPGGSSYEQYF	TGTGCCACCCTCCCCGGCGGGTCCTCCTACGAGCAGTACTTC	once	TRBV15	TRBJ2-7	.
CASSQGNEKLFF	TGTGCCAGCAGCCAGGGCAATGAAAAACTGTTTTTT	.	TRBV27	TRBJ1-4	.
CASSSYSGRQNYEQYF	TGTGCCAGCAGCTCCTATAGCGGGAGGCAAAACTACGAGCAGTACTTC	few	TRBV7-6	TRBJ2-7	TRBD2
CASSFRVAGLPHEQYF	TGTGCCAGCAGCTTTAGAGTAGCGGGACTGCCCCACGAGCAGTACTTC	.	TRBV11-2	TRBJ2-7	TRBD2
CASSYQGAQETQYF	TGTGCCAGCAGTTATCAGGGGGCCCAAGAGACCCAGTACTTC	.	TRBV7-3	TRBJ2-5	TRBD1
CASSPGTSSPQHF	TGTGCCAGCAGTCCCGGGACAAGTTCGCCCCAGCATTTT	.	TRBV6-5	TRBJ1-5	.
CASSFFASGETQYF	TGTGCCAGCAGTTTTTTCGCCTCAGGGGAGACCCAGTACTTC	.	TRBV28	TRBJ2-5	.
CASSLYRPTNEKLFF	TGTGCCAGCAGCTTATACAGACCAACTAATGAAAAACTGTTTTTT	.	TRBV7-9	TRBJ1-4	.
CASISSTGELFF	TGTGCCAGCATTTCCTCCACCGGGGAGCTGTTTTTT	.	TRBV6-5	TRBJ2-2	.
CASSLSGGITYEQYF	TGCGCCAGCAGCTTGTCGGGAGGTATAACCTACGAGCAGTACTTC	once	TRBV5-1	TRBJ2-7	TRBD2
CASSSPRDRALREQYF	TGTGCCAGCAGCTCCCCCCGGGACAGGGCCCTTAGGGAGCAGTACTTC	.	TRBV13	TRBJ2-7	TRBD1
CATSRAVEVQGNIQYF	TGTGCCACCAGCAGAGCGGTGGAGGTTCAAGGAAACATTCAGTACTTC	.	TRBV15	TRBJ2-4	.
CASSIGPPRTGGTQYF	TGTGCCAGTAGTATAGGGCCCCCCCGGACAGGAGGGACCCAGTACTTC	.	TRBV19	TRBJ2-5	TRBD1
CASSQGPRVDYGYTF	TGTGCCAGCAGCCAGGGCCCTCGGGTCGACTATGGCTACACCTTC	few	TRBV4-2	TRBJ1-2	.
CASRLGGGDYGYTF	TGTGCCAGCAGGTTAGGGGGAGGTGACTATGGCTACACCTTC	.	TRBV6-5	TRBJ1-2	.
CASSYSSTGRLTFF	TGTGCCAGCAGTTACTCTTCGACAGGTCGCTTGACTTTCTTT	many	TRBV6-6	TRBJ1-1	.
CASSSYGTNTGELFF	TGTGCCAGCAGCTCCTACGGGACTAACACCGGGGAGCTGTTTTTT	.	TRBV11-3	TRBJ2-2	.
CASSWTSGLTDTQYF	TGCGCCAGCAGCTGGACTAGCGGATTAACAGATACGCAGTATTTT	.	TRBV5-1	TRBJ2-3	TRBD2
CASSLVWTGAFYGYTF	TGCGCCAGCAGCTTGGTATGGACAGGGGCGTTCTATGGCTACACCTTC	.	TRBV5-1	TRBJ1-2	TRBD1
CASSFGGNTEAFF	TGTGCCAGCAGCTTCGGGGGGAACACTGAAGCTTTCTTT	.	TRBV11-2	TRBJ1-1	.
CASTAGTSGSWGDTQYF	TGTGCCAGCACCGCAGGGACTAGCGGGAGTTGGGGGGATACGCAGTATTTT	.	TRBV27	TRBJ2-3	TRBD2
CASSSETKATF	TGTGCCAGCAGCTCCGAGACGAAGGCCACCTTC	few	TRBV7-2	TRBJ1-2	.
CASSITTSGYNEQFF	TGTGCCAGTAGTATTACAACTAGCGGGTACAATGAGCAGTTCTTC	.	TRBV19	TRBJ2-1	TRBD2
CASGPIAGVGDTQYF	TGTGCCAGCGGTCCCATAGCGGGAGTGGGAGATACGCAGTATTTT	.	TRBV27	TRBJ2-3	TRBD2
CASSWEGPSTGELFF	TGTGCCAGCAGCTGGGAAGGACCGAGCACCGGGGAGCTGTTTTTT	.	TRBV5-8	TRBJ2-2	.
CASSPNRGAINSPLHF	TGTGCCAGCAGTCCAAACAGGGGAGCTATTAATTCACCCCTCCACTTT	few	TRBV2	TRBJ1-6	TRBD1